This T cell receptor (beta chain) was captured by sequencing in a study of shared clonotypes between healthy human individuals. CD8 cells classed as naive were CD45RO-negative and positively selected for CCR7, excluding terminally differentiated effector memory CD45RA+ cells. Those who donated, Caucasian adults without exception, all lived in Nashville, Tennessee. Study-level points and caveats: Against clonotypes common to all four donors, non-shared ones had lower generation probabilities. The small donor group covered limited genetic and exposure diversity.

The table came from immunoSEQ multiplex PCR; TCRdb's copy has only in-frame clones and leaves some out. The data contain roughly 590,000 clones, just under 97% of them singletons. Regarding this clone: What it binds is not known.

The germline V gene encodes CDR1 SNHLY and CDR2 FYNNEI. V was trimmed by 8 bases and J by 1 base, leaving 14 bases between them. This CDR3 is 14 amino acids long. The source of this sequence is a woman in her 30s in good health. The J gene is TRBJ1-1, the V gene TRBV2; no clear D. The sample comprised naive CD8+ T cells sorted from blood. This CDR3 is CASRVGSGNTEAFF. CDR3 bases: TGTGCCAGCCGTGTGGGGTCGGGGAACACTGAAGCTTTCTTT.